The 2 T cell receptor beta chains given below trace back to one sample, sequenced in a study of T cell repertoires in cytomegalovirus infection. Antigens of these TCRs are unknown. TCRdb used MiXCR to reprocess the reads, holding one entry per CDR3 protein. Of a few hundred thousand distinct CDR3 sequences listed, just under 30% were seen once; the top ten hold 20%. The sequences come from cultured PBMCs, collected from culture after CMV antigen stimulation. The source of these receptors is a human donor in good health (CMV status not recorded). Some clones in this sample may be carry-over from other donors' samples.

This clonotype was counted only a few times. CDR3 in DNA: TGCAGTGCTACGTACCAAGAGACCCAGTACTTC. Translating it yields CSATYQETQYF. This chain connects TRBV20-1 to TRBJ2-5; D is ambiguous. This CDR3 has 11 amino acids. Germline V gene data show CDR1 as DFQATT and CDR2 as SNEGSKA (reference sequence). With 4 bases removed from V and 0 bases from J, the gap between germline ends came to 3 bases.

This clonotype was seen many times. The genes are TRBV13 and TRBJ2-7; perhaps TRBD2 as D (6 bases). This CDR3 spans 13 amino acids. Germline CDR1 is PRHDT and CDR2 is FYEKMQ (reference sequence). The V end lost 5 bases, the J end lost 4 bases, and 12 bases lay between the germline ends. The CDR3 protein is CASSLYGGYEQYF. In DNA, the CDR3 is TGTGCCAGCAGCCTATACGGGGGTTACGAGCAGTACTTC.